These 25 T cell receptor beta chains came from one sample sequenced in a study of beta chain features in type 1 diabetes. The whole isolated RNA underwent reverse transcription, so sequencing captured expressed TCRB transcripts. Assay used: immunoSEQ multiplex PCR; TCRdb lists only in-frame clones, some missing. Of around 500,000 clones in the sample, over 25% are singletons; the top ten hold about 0.06%. The source material was naive CD4+ T cells from blood. All receptors come from a man aged 18-30 years in good health.

The chain recombines TRBV4-1 with TRBJ2-1; D gene unclear. The CDR3 has 16 residues. Germline loops: CDR1 MGHRA, CDR2 YSYEKL. Trimming left V 1 base short and J 0 bases short, with 10 bases between. CDR3 sequence reads: CASSQGVISSYNEQFF. The CDR3 bases are TGCGCCAGCAGCCAAGGGGTAATTAGCTCCTACAATGAGCAGTTCTTC.

This clone was seen only a few times. For the CDR3, the DNA is TGTGCCACCAGTTGGGAGGGAGGGAGAGAGACCCAGTACTTC. Translating gives CATSWEGGRETQYF. This sequence joins TRBV15 and TRBJ2-5; 7 nucleotides match TRBD2. The V segment lost 6 bases and the J segment 4 bases; nucleotides outside the gene matches: 8. CDR1 is LNHNV and CDR2 is YYDKDF in the germline V gene (reference sequence). The CDR3 length is 14 residues.

This clone was picked up a small number of times. V and J are TRBV7-9 and TRBJ2-1; D is tentatively TRBD1 or TRBD2 (6 bases each). This CDR3 is built from 12 residues. V was trimmed by 8 bases and J by 7 bases, leaving 12 bases between them. Germline CDR1 reads SEHNR; CDR2 reads FQNEAQ (reference sequence). DNA of the CDR3: TGTGCCAGCCACAGGGAGGCGAATGAGCAGTTCTTC. Its protein product is CASHREANEQFF.

The chain couples TRBV29-1 to TRBJ2-3, with D perhaps matching TRBD2 (5 bases). Per the germline V gene, CDR1 is SQVTM and CDR2 is ANQGSEA. CDR3 length: 13 amino acids. CDR3 protein: CSVKYAGEGTQYF. In DNA, the CDR3 is TGCAGTGTTAAGTATGCCGGCGAGGGTACGCAGTATTTT.

The chain is built from TRBV30 and TRBJ1-5, with 7 bases lining up with TRBD1. V dropped 3 bases and J dropped 0; count of bases not matched to a gene: 8. The germline V gene has CDR1 GTSNPN and CDR2 SVGIG (reference sequence). The CDR3 is made up of 16 amino acids. The CDR3 DNA sequence: TGTGCCTGGAGGGCCCCACAGGGGTCTAGCAATCAGCCCCAGCATTTT. Residues: CAWRAPQGSSNQPQHF.

The chain uses TRBV10-1 and TRBJ2-7; 9 nucleotides line up with TRBD1. Germline trimming cut 3 bases from V and 5 bases from J; bases unmatched to any gene: 8. Germline V gene lookup returns CDR1 WNHNN and CDR2 SYGVQD (reference sequence). The CDR3 extends over 15 amino acids. The CDR3: CASSESGTGNHEQYF. CDR3 bases: TGCGCCAGCAGTGAATCCGGGACAGGGAACCACGAGCAGTACTTC.

The rearrangement links TRBV18 to TRBJ2-5; D is uncertain. The germline CDR1 and CDR2 sequences are KGHSH and LQKENI. This CDR3 has 15 amino acids. The V and J ends lost 1 base and 7 bases respectively, with 16 bases between them. As DNA, the CDR3 is TGTGCCAGCTCACCACTCACAACATCCTCCGTGACCCAGTACTTC. It encodes CASSPLTTSSVTQYF.

The CDR3, as DNA: TGTGCCAGCAGCTTACACGGGAGCTCCTACAATGAGCAGTTCTTC. Translation gives CASSLHGSSYNEQFF. The V gene is TRBV7-9, the J gene TRBJ2-1, with TRBD2 as a possible D gene (6 bases). V lost 2 bases, J lost 0 bases, and 8 bases lay in between. The germline CDR1 and CDR2 sequences are SEHNR and FQNEAQ (reference sequence). The CDR3 totals 15 residues.

About this clone: This sample also contains other DNA sequences that code for the same CDR3. The V and J genes are TRBV29-1 and TRBJ1-2, with D unresolved. The length of the CDR3 is 8 residues. With 6 bases removed from V and 8 bases from J, the gap between germline ends came to 4 bases. The germline V gene encodes CDR1 SQVTM and CDR2 ANQGSEA. CDR3 nucleotides: TGCAGCGTAGGAGGCTACACCTTC. Translation: CSVGGYTF.

A few counts support this clone. The chain uses TRBV5-6 and TRBJ1-5; possibly TRBD1 for D (6 bases). There are 14 residues in the CDR3. Looked up from germline, CDR1 is SGHDT and CDR2 is YYEEEE. V lost 4 bases to trimming and J lost 3 bases, with 11 bases between them. The CDR3 region is CASSLTGHNQPQHF. The CDR3, as DNA: TGTGCCAGCAGCCTGACAGGACACAATCAGCCCCAGCATTTT.

The V gene is TRBV10-3, the J gene TRBJ2-6, with D unclear. The CDR3 length is 14 residues. CDR1 and CDR2 from the germline V gene are ENHRY and SYGVKD. V was clipped by 7 bases and J by 2 bases, with 9 bases between them. CDR3 protein: CAIKAEPGANVLTF. CDR3 sequence (DNA): TGTGCCATCAAGGCGGAGCCTGGGGCCAACGTCCTGACTTTC.

The V call is TRBV2, the J call TRBJ1-2, with D tentatively TRBD1 (6 bases). V lost 6 bases and J 2 bases, leaving 7 bases between the germline ends. From germline, CDR1 is SNHLY and CDR2 FYNNEI. The CDR3 consists of 12 residues. In DNA, the CDR3 is TGTGCCAGCAGCACAGGGAACTATGGCTACACCTTC. It specifies CASSTGNYGYTF.

The rearrangement links TRBV7-9 to TRBJ2-3; D perhaps matches TRBD2 (5 bases). Germline CDR1 SEHNR, CDR2 FQNEAQ (reference sequence). The ends were cut back, 0 bases at V and 10 bases at J, with 5 bases in the middle. CDR3 length equals 11 residues. CDR3 loop: CASSLAEAQYF. The CDR3 DNA reads TGTGCCAGCAGCTTAGCGGAGGCGCAGTATTTT.

Only a few counts were recorded for this clone. The V call is TRBV29-1, the J call TRBJ1-2; tentatively, D is TRBD1 (5 bases). Trimming removed 4 bases from V and 7 bases from J, with 13 bases in between. The CDR3 is 12 residues long. CDR1 is SQVTM and CDR2 is ANQGSEA in the germline V gene. The CDR3 here is CSVGYRDSGYTF. The CDR3 DNA reads TGCAGCGTTGGGTACCGGGACTCTGGCTACACCTTC.

V is TRBV4-3 and J is TRBJ2-1; D remains ambiguous. V gave up 1 base and J gave up 2 bases, with 15 bases separating them. In germline, CDR1 is LGHNA, CDR2 YSLEER. The CDR3 extends over 17 amino acids. For the CDR3, the DNA is TGCGCCAGCAGCCAAGTCAAAGGGCCACGAACCTACAATGAGCAGTTCTTC. The encoded protein is CASSQVKGPRTYNEQFF.

This clone was detected only once. The J gene is TRBJ1-1, the V gene TRBV5-1, with D hard to call. Germline CDR1 and CDR2: SGHRS and YFSETQ. The CDR3 contains 15 residues. V shed 1 base and J shed 3 bases, with 13 bases lying between them. The CDR3 bases are TGCGCCAGCAGCTTGTTTGTAGGGCCGGACACTGAAGCTTTCTTT. Encoded protein: CASSLFVGPDTEAFF.

The rearrangement joins TRBV30 to TRBJ2-7, with D perhaps TRBD1 (6 bases). Germline values: CDR1 GTSNPN, CDR2 SVGIG (reference sequence). V was shortened by 4 bases and J by 3 bases, with 16 bases between the two germline ends. The CDR3 covers 14 residues. The CDR3 DNA is TGTGCCTGGAACCTACAGGGTCGTATCTACGAGCAGTACTTC. Translating it yields CAWNLQGRIYEQYF.

The CDR3 here is CASSLLAGGTGELFF. CDR3 nucleotides: TGTGCCAGCAGCTTGCTAGCGGGAGGCACCGGGGAGCTGTTTTTT. This chain connects TRBV5-6 to TRBJ2-2; TRBD2 matches 11 bases. Germline loops: CDR1 SGHDT, CDR2 YYEEEE. V was clipped by 1 base and J by 4 bases; unmatched bases: 0. This CDR3 has 15 amino acids.

This chain joins TRBV10-2 and TRBJ2-3, with 10 bases fitting TRBD2. Germline CDR1 reads WSHSY; CDR2 reads SAAADI. CDR3 length equals 17 residues. Trimming removed 2 bases from V and 2 bases from J; junction bases left unmatched: 7. CDR3 protein: CASSEPSGSIYTDTQYF. CDR3 DNA sequence: TGCGCCAGCAGTGAGCCTAGCGGGAGTATTTACACAGATACGCAGTATTTT.

This clone turned up a few times. This chain joins TRBV30 and TRBJ2-1; 7 nucleotides match TRBD1. The CDR3 is 14 residues long. Looked up from germline, CDR1 is GTSNPN and CDR2 is SVGIG (reference sequence). V lost 0 bases and J lost 8; bases outside the gene matches: 7. CDR3 in DNA: TGTGCCTGGAGTGTACGAAGACAGGGCCATGAGCAGTTCTTC. Its translation is CAWSVRRQGHEQFF.

This clone was recorded once. In DNA, the CDR3 is TGCAGTGCTGACAGGAGGACTGAAGCTTTCTTT. Protein: CSADRRTEAFF. This sequence joins TRBV20-1 and TRBJ1-1, with D possibly being TRBD1 (6 bases). V gave up 5 bases and J gave up 5 bases, with 9 bases separating them. CDR1 DFQATT and CDR2 SNEGSKA come from the germline V gene (reference sequence). The CDR3 has 11 residues.

The rearrangement links TRBV2 to TRBJ2-3, with a possible D match to TRBD2 (5 bases). Trimming cost V 0 bases and J 2 bases, with 18 bases left between them. This CDR3 region has 18 residues. Germline V gene sequence: CDR1 SNHLY, CDR2 FYNNEI. The CDR3 reads CASSEALRRARDTDTQYF. The CDR3 DNA is TGTGCCAGCAGTGAAGCGCTTCGGAGAGCGAGGGACACAGATACGCAGTATTTT. The variable domain in full, with the rest retrieved from reference TRBV2 and TRBJ2-3, is EPEVTQTPSHQVTQMGQEVILRCVPISNHLYFYWYRQILGQKVEFLVSFYNNEISEKSEIFDDQFSVERPDGSNFTLKIRSTKLEDSAMYFCASSEALRRARDTDTQYFGPGTRLTVL.

The rearrangement uses TRBV27 and TRBJ2-6, with TRBD1 identical over 9 bases. The V gene end was trimmed by 6 bases and the J gene end by 1 base; junction bases not matched to a gene: 10. This CDR3 spans 18 amino acids. Germline-derived CDR1 and CDR2 are MNHEY and SMNVEV (reference sequence). CDR3 sequence reads: CASSRRDRAESGANVLTF. The CDR3 nucleotides read TGTGCCAGCAGCCGTCGGGACAGGGCGGAATCTGGGGCCAACGTCCTGACTTTC. Using reference TRBV27 and TRBJ2-6 for the parts outside the CDR3, the full variable domain is EAQVTQNPRYLITVTGKKLTVTCSQNMNHEYMSWYRQDPGLGLRQIYYSMNVEVTDKGDVPEGYKVSRKEKRNFPLILESPSPNQTSLYFCASSRRDRAESGANVLTFGAGSRLTVL.

A few counts support this clone. This chain uses TRBV30 with TRBJ2-1, with TRBD2 matching 10 bases. The CDR3 sequence is 14 residues long. Looked up from germline, CDR1 is GTSNPN and CDR2 is SVGIG (reference sequence). Germline trimming cut 3 bases from V and 6 bases from J; bases unmatched to any gene: 5. CDR3 sequence reads: CAWRGLAFSNEQFF. The CDR3 coding sequence is TGTGCCTGGAGGGGACTAGCGTTTTCCAATGAGCAGTTCTTC.

J is TRBJ2-3 and V is TRBV9; D is uncertain. The ends were cut back, 0 bases at V and 2 bases at J, with 7 bases in the middle. The CDR3 has 14 residues. Germline lookup yields CDR1 SGDLS and CDR2 YYNGEE. CDR3 sequence reads: CASSVARYTDTQYF. The CDR3, as DNA: TGTGCCAGCAGCGTAGCCCGCTACACAGATACGCAGTATTTT.